The 14 T cell receptor beta chains below come from one sample, sequenced in a study of blood T cell repertoires in COVID-19. Sequencing used immunoSEQ multiplex PCR; TCRdb keeps in-frame clones, though not all of them. Altogether around 200,000 clones are present, approximately 84% being singletons, with the ten largest covering almost 4.5%. The specimen sequenced was peripheral blood. These receptors were obtained from a man between 50 and 59 years old with acute or convalescent COVID-19.

Points on this clone: Other nucleotide sequences in the sample specify the same CDR3. The rearrangement joins TRBV12-3 or TRBV12-4 to TRBJ1-1; D ambiguous. The V end was cut by 2 bases, the J end by 5 bases, with 9 bases between. This CDR3 comprises 13 residues. The CDR3 is CASSLLEGTEAFF. The CDR3 nucleotides are TGTGCCAGCAGTTTATTGGAGGGTACTGAAGCTTTCTTT.

The chain combines TRBV7-9 with TRBJ1-3; D remains ambiguous. Between the trimmed V and J ends, which lost 2 bases and 1 base, there was a span of 15 bases. Germline V gene data show CDR1 as SEHNR and CDR2 as FQNEAQ (reference sequence). The CDR3 runs to 17 residues. CDR3 loop: CASSLMGARNSGNTIYF. CDR3 sequence (DNA): TGTGCCAGCAGCTTAATGGGAGCTAGAAATTCTGGAAACACCATATATTTT.

The rearrangement joins TRBV19 to TRBJ1-1, with 9 bases matching TRBD1. CDR1 and CDR2 from the germline V gene are LNHDA and SQIVND (reference sequence). This CDR3 region has 17 residues. The V and J ends lost 7 bases and 0 bases, in that order; junction bases with no gene match: 12. The DNA for the CDR3 is TGTGCCAGTACCCCCACGGACAGGGGTCGGTTGAACACTGAAGCTTTCTTT. It translates to CASTPTDRGRLNTEAFF.

The rearrangement joins TRBV9 to TRBJ1-1; no definite D call. This CDR3 has 13 residues. V was pared by 4 bases and J by 0 bases, with 7 bases between. Germline V gene lookup returns CDR1 SGDLS and CDR2 YYNGEE. The CDR3 loop is CASSSLVNTEAFF. DNA of the CDR3: TGTGCCAGCAGCTCTCTCGTGAACACTGAAGCTTTCTTT.

This clone has a single count. The chain carries TRBV10-1 and TRBJ2-7, with D perhaps TRBD1 (6 bases). The CDR3 is 17 residues long. Trimming cost V 0 bases and J 5 bases, with 20 bases left between them. From germline, CDR1 is WNHNN and CDR2 SYGVQD (reference sequence). Written as DNA, the CDR3 is TGCGCCAGCAGTGAGTCGGGATTTGACAGGATCCCCCACGAGCAGTACTTC. Translated, it gives CASSESGFDRIPHEQYF.

V and J are TRBV4-2 and TRBJ2-7, with TRBD1 identical over 10 bases. V was pared by 0 bases and J by 3 bases, with 2 bases of the junction left unmatched. The CDR3 spans 15 residues. The germline gives CDR1 LGHNA, CDR2 YNFKEQ. CDR3 in DNA: TGTGCCAGCAGCCAAGAGGACAGGGGGAACTACGAGCAGTACTTC. Translating gives CASSQEDRGNYEQYF.

CDR3 protein: CASNRGNSGNTIYF. For the CDR3, the DNA is TGTGCCAGCAATCGGGGGAACTCTGGAAACACCATATATTTT. The genes are TRBV7-9 and TRBJ1-3, with D possibly being TRBD1 (5 bases). The CDR3 covers 14 residues. The ends were cut back, 7 bases at V and 0 bases at J, with 10 bases in the middle. Germline CDR1 is SEHNR and CDR2 is FQNEAQ (reference sequence).

V and J are TRBV10-3 and TRBJ1-3; no clear D. The CDR3 contains 15 residues. Germline V gene data show CDR1 as ENHRY and CDR2 as SYGVKD. V dropped 0 bases and J dropped 0 bases, with 6 bases sitting between them. CDR3 sequence (DNA): TGTGCCATCAGTGAGTCGGGCAGCTCTGGAAACACCATATATTTT. This codes for CAISESGSSGNTIYF.

The chain couples TRBV2 to TRBJ1-2; D is unresolved. Deletions cut 7 bases from V and 3 bases from J, with 9 bases between. Per the germline V gene, CDR1 is SNHLY and CDR2 is FYNNEI. This CDR3 comprises 12 residues. As DNA, the CDR3 is TGTGCCAGCACCCCCGAGGACTATGGCTACACCTTC. It specifies CASTPEDYGYTF.

This chain uses TRBV6-6 with TRBJ1-4; tentatively, D is TRBD1 (6 bases). CDR3 length: 13 amino acids. The germline CDR1 and CDR2 sequences are MNHNY and SVGAGI (reference sequence). V lost 5 bases to trimming and J lost 7 bases, with 11 bases between them. CDR3 sequence (DNA): TGTGCCAGCAGTCGACAGGCTGGTGAAAAACTGTTTTTT. Translated: CASSRQAGEKLFF.

The chain recombines TRBV9 with TRBJ2-3; TRBD2 aligns across 14 bases. The CDR3 is made up of 15 amino acids. Trimming at V came to 2 bases and at J to 5 bases, leaving 1 base not matched to a gene. Germline loops: CDR1 SGDLS, CDR2 YYNGEE. CDR3 amino acids: CASSVGTSGGDTQYF. The CDR3 DNA is TGTGCCAGCAGCGTGGGGACTAGCGGGGGAGATACGCAGTATTTT.

The chain couples TRBV27 to TRBJ2-1, with TRBD1 identical over 8 bases. V lost 9 bases to trimming and J lost 3 bases; unmatched junction nucleotides: 10. CDR1 MNHEY and CDR2 SMNVEV come from the germline V gene (reference sequence). This CDR3 has 15 amino acids. CDR3 nucleotide sequence: TGTGCCAGTACTAAACGTACAGGGGGCTACAATGAGCAGTTCTTC. Translated: CASTKRTGGYNEQFF.

The chain links TRBV27 to TRBJ1-1; 7 nucleotides match TRBD1. The CDR3 is 14 residues long. Germline CDR1 and CDR2: MNHEY and SMNVEV (reference sequence). The V gene end was trimmed by 6 bases and the J gene end by 7 bases; junction bases not matched to a gene: 11. The CDR3 reads CASREGTGAGEAFF. The CDR3 nucleotides read TGTGCCAGCAGAGAGGGAACAGGGGCCGGTGAAGCTTTCTTT.

The V gene is TRBV9, the J gene TRBJ1-1; the D is unclear. V was clipped by 4 bases and J by 8 bases, with 15 bases between them. Germline loops: CDR1 SGDLS, CDR2 YYNGEE. This CDR3 spans 13 amino acids. As DNA, the CDR3 is TGTGCCAGCAGCTGGACTCGTTTGGGCGAAGCTTTCTTT. Translating it yields CASSWTRLGEAFF.